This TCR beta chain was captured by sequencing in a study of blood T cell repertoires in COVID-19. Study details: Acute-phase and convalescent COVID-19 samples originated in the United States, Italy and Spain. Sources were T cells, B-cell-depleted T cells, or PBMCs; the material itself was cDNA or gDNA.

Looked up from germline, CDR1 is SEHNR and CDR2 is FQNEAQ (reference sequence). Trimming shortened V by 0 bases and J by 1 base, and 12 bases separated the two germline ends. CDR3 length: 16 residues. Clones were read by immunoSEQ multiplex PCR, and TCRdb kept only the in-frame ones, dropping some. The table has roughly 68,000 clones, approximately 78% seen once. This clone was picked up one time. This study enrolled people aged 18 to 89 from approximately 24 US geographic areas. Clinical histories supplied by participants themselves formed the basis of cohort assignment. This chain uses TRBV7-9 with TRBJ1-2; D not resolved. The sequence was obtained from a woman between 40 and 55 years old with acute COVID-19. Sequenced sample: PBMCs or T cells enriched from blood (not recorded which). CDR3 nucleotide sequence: TGTGCCAGCAGCTTAGCGCCGAACAGCCATAACTATGGCTACACCTTC. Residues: CASSLAPNSHNYGYTF.